Each of the 2 T cell receptor beta chains below was sequenced from the same sample in a study of CD8+CD57+ T cells in acquired aplastic anemia. Patients chosen for sequencing had CD8+CD57+ cells that had expanded, as shown by flow cytometry. The use of genomic DNA as template underpinned the TCR beta VDJ and CDR3 profiling. MiXCR was run by TCRdb on the reads, yielding one entry per CDR3 protein. The table lists 150,000 or so distinct CDR3 sequences, 40% to 50% of them singletons. Sequenced sample: sorted CD4+, CD8+, or CD8+CD57+ T cells (not recorded which) from PBMCs. All receptors derive from a human donor with aplastic anemia.

Many counts were recorded for this clonotype. CDR3 protein: CASSLRLEETQYF. CDR3 nucleotide sequence: TGTGCCAGCAGCTTGAGACTAGAGGAGACCCAGTACTTC. The chain uses TRBV7-9 and TRBJ2-5, with a possible D match to TRBD2 (6 bases). The CDR3 runs to 13 residues. Germline lookup yields CDR1 SEHNR and CDR2 FQNEAQ (reference sequence). V dropped 3 bases and J dropped 5 bases, with 10 bases sitting between them.

This clonotype was seen a handful of times. The chain uses TRBV20-1 and TRBJ2-3; D not resolved. The V gene lost 3 bases and the J gene lost 0 bases, with 4 bases spanning the gap. The length of the CDR3 is 12 residues. The germline CDR1 and CDR2 sequences are DFQATT and SNEGSKA (reference sequence). DNA of the CDR3: TGCAGTGCTAGTTCCAGCACAGATACGCAGTATTTT. This codes for CSASSSTDTQYF.